Listed below are T cell receptor beta chains from one sample, sequenced in a study of T cells in Graves' hyperthyroidism and ophthalmopathy. TCRdb ran MiXCR on the multiplex PCR reads and lists one entry per CDR3 protein. The table includes under 450,000 distinct CDR3 sequences, roughly 14% detected once. Sequences were obtained from blood. The receptors derive from a man aged 25-40 years with Graves' hyperthyroidism that later progressed to Graves' ophthalmopathy. Each CDR3 is given with its conserved first and last residue. D genes are given only for firm matches. Where a row states a size, it is once, few, many or the class of an expanded clone; other rows omit it.

cdr3_nt cdr3_aa j_call v_call d_call clone_size
TGTGCCAGCAGCCGCGGCGGCGAGCAGTACTTC CASSRGGEQYF TRBJ2-7 TRBV3-1 - few
TGTGCCAGCAGGGGGGTACAGGGGGGCACTGAAGCTTTCTTT CASRGVQGGTEAFF TRBJ1-1 TRBV2 TRBD1 many
TGTGCCAGCAGCTTAGCCCAAGGGGGGGCCACTGAAGCTTTCTTT CASSLAQGGATEAFF TRBJ1-1 TRBV7-9 - many
TGCAGTGCCGCCGGGACAGTGAACACTGAAGCTTTCTTT CSAAGTVNTEAFF TRBJ1-1 TRBV20-1 TRBD1 many
TGTGCCAGCAGCTCCGGGACAGGGGATTTCTACAATGAGCAGTTCTTC CASSSGTGDFYNEQFF TRBJ2-1 TRBV7-2 TRBD1 -
TGTGCCAGCAGCTTCGGGAACTCCTACGAGCAGTACTTC CASSFGNSYEQYF TRBJ2-7 TRBV11-2 - many
TGTGCCAGCACCCGGGGGGGCGGTACGCAGTATTTT CASTRGGGTQYF TRBJ2-3 TRBV12-3/TRBV12-4 TRBD2 few
TGTGCCAGCAGCAAACGGGACCCGAGGTTTGGAAACACCATATATTTT CASSKRDPRFGNTIYF TRBJ1-3 TRBV9 - -
TGTGCCAGTCGACAGACCAATCAGCCCCAGCATTTT CASRQTNQPQHF TRBJ1-5 TRBV12-3/TRBV12-4 - many
TGCGCCAGCAGCCGGACCGTCCCCGAGCGGGCGGAATACAATGAGCAGTTCTTC CASSRTVPERAEYNEQFF TRBJ2-1 TRBV4-1 - -
TGTGCCAGCAGCAGGGGGGCTGGGTCCCAGCATTTT CASSRGAGSQHF TRBJ1-5 TRBV12-3/TRBV12-4 TRBD1 many
TGTGCCAGCAGTTACGCCGATTCACCCCTCCACTTT CASSYADSPLHF TRBJ1-6 TRBV12-3/TRBV12-4 - few
TGCGCCAGCAGCCAAGAATCCTGGGATAACCAGCCCCAGCATTTT CASSQESWDNQPQHF TRBJ1-5 TRBV4-1 - -
TGCGCCAGCAACCAGGGGGCTGGCGGGGAGCTGTTTTTT CASNQGAGGELFF TRBJ2-2 TRBV10-2 TRBD1 few
TGTGCCAGCAGTTACTCGTCAGGTTCCACAGATACGCAGTATTTT CASSYSSGSTDTQYF TRBJ2-3 TRBV6-2/TRBV6-3 - many
TGTGCCAGCAGCTTCCCGGTCTCCTGGGGTGAAAAACTGTTTTTT CASSFPVSWGEKLFF TRBJ1-4 TRBV7-2 - -
TGTGCCAACAGTTTGACAGGGAACGTCGGCTACACCTTC CANSLTGNVGYTF TRBJ1-2 TRBV27 TRBD1 few
TGCGCCAGCAGCTTGGAACACGGTGAAAAACTGTTTTTT CASSLEHGEKLFF TRBJ1-4 TRBV5-1 - -
TGTGCCAGCAGCACCGGTGGGATCACAGATACGCAGTATTTT CASSTGGITDTQYF TRBJ2-3 TRBV7-8 - many
TGCGCCAGCAGTTCTCTCCGGGGGAATGAGCAGTTCTTC CASSSLRGNEQFF TRBJ2-1 TRBV5-1 - few
TGCGCCAGCAGCTTGGGCTGGGAGCCATACGAGCAGTACTTC CASSLGWEPYEQYF TRBJ2-7 TRBV5-1 - few
TGCGCCAGCAGCGGAACTAATTCCGAGCAGTACTTC CASSGTNSEQYF TRBJ2-7 TRBV5-1 - few
TGTGCCAACAGTGAACGCCGGGGGGGCCGCACAGATACGCAGTATTTT CANSERRGGRTDTQYF TRBJ2-3 TRBV2 TRBD2 few
TGCAGTGCTGACTTCTACAATGAGCAGTTCTTC CSADFYNEQFF TRBJ2-1 TRBV20-1 - -
TGCAGTGCTACACAGGCTTTGGGGGAGCAGTACTTC CSATQALGEQYF TRBJ2-7 TRBV20-1 - few
TGTGCCATCAGTGGCAGGGAGTGGGAGACCCAGTACTTC CAISGREWETQYF TRBJ2-5 TRBV10-3 - -
TGTGCCAGTAGTATACCAGGGTCAGTCTACGAGCAGTACTTC CASSIPGSVYEQYF TRBJ2-7 TRBV19 - few
TGTGCCAGCAGCCAAGATTGGGGGGGGGGAATCCGGTCGGAGACCCAGTACTTC CASSQDWGGGIRSETQYF TRBJ2-5 TRBV3-1 TRBD2 -
TGTGCCAGCAGCGTAGGACAGACGAGCTCCTACGAGCAGTACTTC CASSVGQTSSYEQYF TRBJ2-7 TRBV9 - few
TGTGCCTGGAGTGTTGGGGGACAGTATGGCTACACCTTC CAWSVGGQYGYTF TRBJ1-2 TRBV30 TRBD1 many
TGCGCCAGCAGTGAGTGGACTGGCACAGATACGCAGTATTTT CASSEWTGTDTQYF TRBJ2-3 TRBV10-1 - few
TGTGCCAGTGAGGGCCGTATGAATGAGCAGTTCTTC CASEGRMNEQFF TRBJ2-1 TRBV19 - -
TGCAGTGCTAGAGCGACTAGATTAGGCAATGAGCAGTTCTTC CSARATRLGNEQFF TRBJ2-1 TRBV20-1 - -
TGTGCTACCGCGGGGACAGGGCAAGAGACCCAGTACTTC CATAGTGQETQYF TRBJ2-5 TRBV7-7 TRBD1 -
TGTGCCAGCAGCCCCACCGGCAGTTATACCGGGGAGCTGTTTTTT CASSPTGSYTGELFF TRBJ2-2 TRBV7-9 - many
TGTGCCAGCAGTCCCCTCGAGGAGGGGCCATATGGCTACACCTTC CASSPLEEGPYGYTF TRBJ1-2 TRBV28 - many
TGTGCCAGCAGGCGGGATTTCATGGGCCTGGAGTACGAGCAGTACTTC CASRRDFMGLEYEQYF TRBJ2-7 TRBV27 - many
TGCAGCGTTGGAGTAGCGGGGGGGCCAGGAGAGACCCAGTACTTC CSVGVAGGPGETQYF TRBJ2-5 TRBV29-1 TRBD2 -
TGCAGCGTTGCGTGGGCCCATAATCAGCCCCAGCATTTT CSVAWAHNQPQHF TRBJ1-5 TRBV29-1 - -
TGTGCCAGCAGTAAGATACTAGCGGGGGCTCTCAATGAGCAGTTCTTC CASSKILAGALNEQFF TRBJ2-1 TRBV6-2/TRBV6-3 TRBD2 few
TGTGCCAGCAGTATCAGGACAGGGGTAGGGACTGAAGCTTTCTTT CASSIRTGVGTEAFF TRBJ1-1 TRBV12-3/TRBV12-4 TRBD1 many
TGTGCCAGCAGCCCCGGGGTAGCGGGGTGGGTCTCCACAGATACGCAGTATTTT CASSPGVAGWVSTDTQYF TRBJ2-3 TRBV6-1 TRBD2 many
TGTGCCAGCAGCTCCCCGGGACAGGGTATATACGAGCAGTACTTC CASSSPGQGIYEQYF TRBJ2-7 TRBV7-9 TRBD1 many
TGTGCCAGCAGCTTAATAGAGGAGGTGAACACTGAAGCTTTCTTT CASSLIEEVNTEAFF TRBJ1-1 TRBV11-2 - many
TGTGCCAGCAGTTCTGGACTCGACTTGTTGAACACTGAAGCTTTCTTT CASSSGLDLLNTEAFF TRBJ1-1 TRBV28 - few
TGTGCCAGCAGCTTAGTGATGGGACGTAGTTCACCCCTCCACTTT CASSLVMGRSSPLHF TRBJ1-6 TRBV7-9 - -
TGTGCCAGCAGCCTTGACAGTATCACAGATACGCAGTATTTT CASSLDSITDTQYF TRBJ2-3 TRBV12-3/TRBV12-4 - many
TGTGCCAGCAGCAACCTCGGGACAACCTACAATGAGCAGTTCTTC CASSNLGTTYNEQFF TRBJ2-1 TRBV9 - few
TGTGCCAGCAGTCCGTCCTGGGGGCAGGAAGGCTACACCTTC CASSPSWGQEGYTF TRBJ1-2 TRBV6-1 - many
TGCAGCGTGCGGCGAGGGGATCAGTCTGGGGCCAACGTCCTGACTTTC CSVRRGDQSGANVLTF TRBJ2-6 TRBV29-1 - -
TGTGCCAGCAGTGATACAGGGTTTTATGGCTACACCTTC CASSDTGFYGYTF TRBJ1-2 TRBV6-1 - many
TGTGCCAGCAGTTACTCGAGTGGGGGGGTATTCACTGAAGCTTTCTTT CASSYSSGGVFTEAFF TRBJ1-1 TRBV6-6 - few
TGTGCCAGCAGCTTCTCAGCCACCTACAATGAGCAGTTCTTC CASSFSATYNEQFF TRBJ2-1 TRBV7-2 - -
TGTGCCAGCAGTTACTCGATCAGCAACCCTGATGAAAAACTGTTTTTT CASSYSISNPDEKLFF TRBJ1-4 TRBV6-5 - many
TGCAGCGTTCGGGACAGCGATAGTGGGAGCAATCAGCCCCAGCATTTT CSVRDSDSGSNQPQHF TRBJ1-5 TRBV29-1 TRBD1 -
TGTGCCAGCTGGGACAGCTATAGCAATCAGCCCCAGCATTTT CASWDSYSNQPQHF TRBJ1-5 TRBV7-9 TRBD1 many
TGTGTCAGCAGTTTATGGGGAGGGGGCGAAGACGAGCAGTACTTC CVSSLWGGGEDEQYF TRBJ2-7 TRBV28 - once
TGTGCCAGCAGTCCCCACGGGGTTCGGAGCAATCAGCCCCAGCATTTT CASSPHGVRSNQPQHF TRBJ1-5 TRBV6-1 - many
TGTGCTACCGGATTCAAGACTGTTGAAAAACTGTTTTTT CATGFKTVEKLFF TRBJ1-4 TRBV12-5 - many
TGTGCCAGCAGCCAGGGCTTTGGGAGTCGGATCGAGCAGTTCTTC CASSQGFGSRIEQFF TRBJ2-1 TRBV3-1 - few